The rows below give T cell receptor beta chains drawn from one sample of a study of regulatory dendritic cells for organ transplantation. Sequencing used immunoSEQ multiplex PCR; TCRdb keeps in-frame clones, though not all of them. This sample has more than 35,000 clones, with about nine tenths found just once. Sequencing input: naive CD8+ T cells from blood. These receptors were taken from a human donor in good health. Both conserved end residues are part of each CDR3. Each record gives: clone size, D gene, V gene, J gene, CDR3 protein, CDR3 DNA. A D gene is named only where the DNA matches it firmly. Where a row states a size, it is once, few, many or the class of an expanded clone; other rows omit it.

size: NA; D: NA; V: TRBV4-3; J: TRBJ2-7; CDR3: CASSQDLALAGDPYEQYF; DNA: TGCGCCAGCAGCCAAGATCTTGCCTTGGCAGGGGACCCCTACGAGCAGTACTTC
size: NA; D: NA; V: TRBV7-8; J: TRBJ1-4; CDR3: CASSFQRIGIEKLFF; DNA: TGTGCCAGCAGCTTTCAACGGATTGGGATTGAAAAACTGTTTTTT
size: NA; D: NA; V: TRBV11-2; J: TRBJ2-2; CDR3: CASTSKGGSTSAGELFF; DNA: TGTGCCAGCACCTCGAAAGGGGGATCAACCTCCGCCGGGGAGCTGTTTTTT
size: NA; D: TRBD1; V: TRBV6-5; J: TRBJ1-2; CDR3: CATRQGTVVGGYTF; DNA: TGTGCCACCCGACAGGGAACTGTTGTGGGCGGCTACACCTTC
size: NA; D: TRBD2; V: TRBV18; J: TRBJ2-7; CDR3: CASSPEGLAGHYEQYF; DNA: TGTGCCAGCTCACCTGAAGGACTAGCGGGGCACTACGAGCAGTACTTC
size: NA; D: NA; V: TRBV7-2; J: TRBJ2-2; CDR3: CASSQTAWELFF; DNA: TGTGCCAGCAGTCAAACGGCGTGGGAGCTGTTTTTT
size: NA; D: NA; V: TRBV9; J: TRBJ2-7; CDR3: CASSVGQAESYYEQYF; DNA: TGTGCCAGCAGCGTAGGTCAGGCCGAGAGTTACTACGAGCAGTACTTC
size: once; D: NA; V: TRBV28; J: TRBJ1-3; CDR3: CASSLDRPLGFGNTIYF; DNA: TGTGCCAGCAGTTTAGACCGTCCTCTGGGGTTTGGAAACACCATATATTTT
size: NA; D: TRBD2; V: TRBV13; J: TRBJ2-1; CDR3: CASSPPGGSYNEQFF; DNA: TGTGCCAGCAGCCCCCCCGGGGGGTCCTACAATGAGCAGTTCTTC
size: NA; D: NA; V: TRBV7-8; J: TRBJ2-7; CDR3: CASSHARTDYEQYF; DNA: TGTGCCAGCAGCCACGCCCGGACTGACTACGAGCAGTACTTC
size: NA; D: NA; V: TRBV9; J: TRBJ1-6; CDR3: CASSGDGSPLHF; DNA: TGTGCCAGCAGCGGCGATGGCTCACCCCTCCACTTT
size: NA; D: TRBD2; V: TRBV29-1; J: TRBJ2-2; CDR3: CSVDLTSGNANTGELFF; DNA: TGCAGCGTCGATCTCACTAGCGGGAACGCGAACACCGGGGAGCTGTTTTTT
size: NA; D: TRBD1; V: TRBV7-9; J: TRBJ1-2; CDR3: CASSFGTGGLVGYTF; DNA: TGTGCCAGCAGCTTTGGGACAGGGGGTTTGGTAGGCTACACCTTC
size: NA; D: NA; V: TRBV4-1; J: TRBJ2-7; CDR3: CASSQERTRSSYEQYF; DNA: TGCGCCAGCAGCCAGGAACGGACTCGGAGCTCCTACGAGCAGTACTTC
size: NA; D: TRBD1; V: TRBV7-3; J: TRBJ1-6; CDR3: CASSLTVGQSEPPLHF; DNA: TGTGCCAGCAGCTTAACTGTGGGACAGTCGGAACCACCCCTCCACTTT
size: NA; D: NA; V: TRBV4-3; J: TRBJ1-1; CDR3: CASSQTGGLTSDTEAFF; DNA: TGCGCCAGCAGCCAAACCGGGGGCCTTACGTCAGATACTGAAGCTTTCTTT
size: NA; D: NA; V: TRBV27; J: TRBJ2-3; CDR3: CASSFPAGADTQYF; DNA: TGTGCCAGCAGTTTTCCAGCCGGCGCAGATACGCAGTATTTT
size: NA; D: TRBD2; V: TRBV11-2; J: TRBJ2-1; CDR3: CASSLVSFGLAGANEQFF; DNA: TGTGCCAGCAGCTTAGTTAGTTTTGGACTAGCGGGGGCCAATGAGCAGTTCTTC
size: NA; D: TRBD1; V: TRBV7-9; J: TRBJ1-2; CDR3: CASRGQGAMGYTF; DNA: TGTGCCAGCAGGGGACAGGGGGCGATGGGCTACACCTTC
size: once; D: TRBD1; V: TRBV6-5; J: TRBJ2-7; CDR3: CASGTGDSYEQYF; DNA: TGTGCCAGCGGGACAGGGGATTCCTACGAGCAGTACTTC
size: NA; D: NA; V: TRBV5-5; J: TRBJ2-7; CDR3: CASSISGDPYEQYF; DNA: TGTGCCAGCAGCATATCAGGGGATCCCTACGAGCAGTACTTC
size: once; D: TRBD1; V: TRBV19; J: TRBJ1-2; CDR3: CASSITSGGGYGYTF; DNA: TGTGCCAGTAGTATCACCTCAGGGGGTGGCTATGGCTACACCTTC
size: NA; D: NA; V: TRBV4-2; J: TRBJ2-3; CDR3: CASSQRTHTDTQYF; DNA: TGTGCCAGCAGCCAAAGGACCCACACAGATACGCAGTATTTT
size: NA; D: NA; V: TRBV14; J: TRBJ1-2; CDR3: CASSQVGGSGYGYTF; DNA: TGTGCCAGCAGCCAAGTAGGGGGTTCCGGTTATGGCTACACCTTC
size: NA; D: NA; V: TRBV19; J: TRBJ2-1; CDR3: CATTRGVPNNEQFF; DNA: TGTGCCACAACCCGGGGTGTTCCTAACAATGAGCAGTTCTTC
size: NA; D: NA; V: TRBV11-2; J: TRBJ1-1; CDR3: CASSLGGADRNTEAFF; DNA: TGTGCCAGCAGCTTAGGAGGAGCTGACCGGAACACTGAAGCTTTCTTT
size: NA; D: TRBD1; V: TRBV7-9; J: TRBJ2-5; CDR3: CASSLGGGAETQYF; DNA: TGTGCCAGCAGCTTAGGAGGGGGCGCGGAGACCCAGTACTTC
size: once; D: TRBD1; V: TRBV6-5; J: TRBJ2-5; CDR3: CASSLRDRVRETQYF; DNA: TGTGCCAGCAGCCTCCGGGACAGGGTCCGCGAGACCCAGTACTTC
size: NA; D: TRBD2; V: TRBV27; J: TRBJ2-1; CDR3: CASSSLGLAGNEQFF; DNA: TGTGCCAGCAGTTCTTTGGGACTAGCGGGGAATGAGCAGTTCTTC
size: NA; D: NA; V: TRBV5-1; J: TRBJ2-7; CDR3: CASRDANVGAPYEQYF; DNA: TGCGCCAGCAGAGATGCTAATGTGGGGGCCCCCTACGAGCAGTACTTC
size: NA; D: NA; V: TRBV6-5; J: TRBJ2-7; CDR3: CASSYGLGLEQYF; DNA: TGTGCCAGCAGTTACGGGTTGGGGCTCGAGCAGTACTTC
size: NA; D: NA; V: TRBV6-1; J: TRBJ2-5; CDR3: CASSETTEQETQYF; DNA: TGTGCCAGCAGTGAAACTACAGAGCAAGAGACCCAGTACTTC
size: NA; D: NA; V: TRBV29-1; J: TRBJ2-6; CDR3: CSVPSRSGANVLTF; DNA: TGCAGCGTGCCCAGTCGCTCTGGGGCCAACGTCCTGACTTTC
size: NA; D: TRBD1; V: TRBV27; J: TRBJ1-2; CDR3: CASRGPGQGRSYTF; DNA: TGTGCCAGCAGGGGACCGGGACAGGGAAGGAGCTACACCTTC
size: NA; D: NA; V: TRBV28; J: TRBJ2-5; CDR3: CASSLDRPQETQYF; DNA: TGTGCCAGCAGTTTAGACAGGCCCCAAGAGACCCAGTACTTC
size: once; D: TRBD1; V: TRBV7-9; J: TRBJ1-1; CDR3: CASSLALGTGIGIGAFF; DNA: TGTGCCAGCAGCTTAGCGCTCGGGACAGGGATAGGCATTGGAGCTTTCTTT
size: NA; D: TRBD2; V: TRBV6-4; J: TRBJ2-5; CDR3: CASSDSTRSGGQETQYF; DNA: TGTGCCAGCAGTGACTCGACGAGGAGCGGGGGTCAAGAGACCCAGTACTTC
size: NA; D: NA; V: TRBV9; J: TRBJ1-1; CDR3: CASSPRRTVGFGEAFF; DNA: TGTGCCAGCAGCCCACGCCGGACAGTTGGGTTCGGTGAAGCTTTCTTT
size: NA; D: NA; V: TRBV19; J: TRBJ2-7; CDR3: CASSAPSQGYEQYF; DNA: TGTGCCAGTAGTGCCCCCTCACAGGGCTACGAGCAGTACTTC
size: few; D: NA; V: TRBV7-9; J: TRBJ1-3; CDR3: CASSFRYAGADGNTIYF; DNA: TGTGCCAGCAGCTTTCGGTACGCGGGGGCGGATGGAAACACCATATATTTT
size: NA; D: NA; V: TRBV4-3; J: TRBJ1-5; CDR3: CASSQDLDRYQPQHF; DNA: TGCGCCAGCAGCCAAGACCTTGACAGGTATCAGCCCCAGCATTTT
size: NA; D: NA; V: TRBV7-9; J: TRBJ2-2; CDR3: CASSFVSAGELFF; DNA: TGTGCCAGCAGCTTCGTAAGCGCCGGGGAGCTGTTTTTT
size: NA; D: NA; V: TRBV25-1; J: TRBJ2-1; CDR3: CASRASSGYEQFF; DNA: TGTGCCAGCAGAGCCTCGAGCGGCTATGAGCAGTTCTTC
size: NA; D: TRBD1; V: TRBV5-8; J: TRBJ1-1; CDR3: CASSWGMTGISTEAFF; DNA: TGTGCCAGCAGCTGGGGGATGACAGGGATTTCCACTGAAGCTTTCTTT
size: NA; D: TRBD1; V: TRBV9; J: TRBJ2-3; CDR3: CASSVVTGGTDTQYF; DNA: TGTGCCAGCAGCGTAGTCACAGGGGGCACAGATACGCAGTATTTT
size: NA; D: NA; V: TRBV4-1; J: TRBJ2-3; CDR3: CASSQRGTEGTDTQYF; DNA: TGCGCCAGCAGCCAACGCGGGACAGAGGGAACAGATACGCAGTATTTT
size: NA; D: TRBD2; V: TRBV4-2; J: TRBJ2-7; CDR3: CASSQESPSGVTYEQYF; DNA: TGTGCCAGCAGCCAAGAGTCCCCCAGCGGGGTAACCTACGAGCAGTACTTC
size: NA; D: TRBD2; V: TRBV7-8; J: TRBJ2-1; CDR3: CASSLAYSGGNNEQFF; DNA: TGTGCCAGCAGCTTAGCATACAGCGGGGGCAACAATGAGCAGTTCTTC
size: NA; D: TRBD1; V: TRBV23-1; J: TRBJ2-5; CDR3: CASSHPTGGGKTQYF; DNA: TGCGCCAGCAGTCACCCGACAGGGGGCGGAAAGACCCAGTACTTC
size: NA; D: NA; V: TRBV30; J: TRBJ1-1; CDR3: CAWSVSPEAFF; DNA: TGTGCCTGGAGTGTGAGCCCTGAAGCTTTCTTT
size: NA; D: NA; V: TRBV7-2; J: TRBJ1-1; CDR3: CASSLEGWSYRNTEAFF; DNA: TGTGCCAGCAGCTTAGAAGGGTGGAGTTACCGGAACACTGAAGCTTTCTTT
size: NA; D: TRBD2; V: TRBV7-3; J: TRBJ2-1; CDR3: CASSAGLAGSDEQFF; DNA: TGTGCCAGCAGCGCAGGACTAGCGGGGAGCGATGAGCAGTTCTTC
size: NA; D: NA; V: TRBV28; J: TRBJ2-7; CDR3: CASRTRSSYEQYF; DNA: TGTGCCAGCAGAACACGTTCCTCCTACGAGCAGTACTTC
size: NA; D: NA; V: TRBV9; J: TRBJ2-1; CDR3: CASVGEADNEQFF; DNA: TGTGCCAGCGTAGGAGAAGCGGACAATGAGCAGTTCTTC
size: NA; D: NA; V: TRBV9; J: TRBJ1-3; CDR3: CASSDGNTIYF; DNA: TGTGCCAGCAGCGACGGAAACACCATATATTTT
size: NA; D: TRBD1; V: TRBV28; J: TRBJ2-4; CDR3: CASRPPGTEFLAKNIQYF; DNA: TGTGCCAGCAGGCCCCCCGGGACAGAGTTTTTAGCCAAAAACATTCAGTACTTC
size: NA; D: NA; V: TRBV7-6; J: TRBJ2-1; CDR3: CASSFKMSVGGSYNEQFF; DNA: TGTGCCAGCAGCTTTAAAATGAGCGTCGGTGGCTCCTACAATGAGCAGTTCTTC